This TCR beta chain came from a study of cytomegalovirus exposure and HLA in healthy donors. Study observations and caveats: Rare TCR sequences dominated, though some public TCRs recurred in many donors. The authors judged a highly shared variant cluster likely a sequencing artifact. Donors were assumed by presence/absence analyses to have roughly uniform sequencing depth.

PCR used 60 Vbeta primers and 13 Jbeta primers. TCRdb keeps only in-frame clones here, not all; method: immunoSEQ multiplex PCR. The table has roughly 130,000 clones, roughly 70% seen once. The CDR3 length is 13 residues. Germline trimming cut 4 bases from V and 4 bases from J; bases unmatched to any gene: 1. Germline CDR1 and CDR2: SGHDN and FVKESK. The table lists this clone with a few counts. Its antigen is undetermined. This receptor was obtained from a woman between 35 and 50 years old in good health and CMV-seropositive. This sequence joins TRBV14 and TRBJ1-2, with 9 bases aligning to TRBD1. What was sequenced was PBMCs. The CDR3 protein is CASSRDRAYGYTF. The CDR3 coding sequence is TGTGCCAGCAGCCGGGACAGGGCCTATGGCTACACCTTC.